This T cell receptor beta chain is drawn from a study of blood T cell repertoires in COVID-19. Overall study: The United States, Italy and Spain were the sources of the acute and convalescent COVID-19 samples. Sources were T cells, B-cell-depleted T cells, or PBMCs; the material itself was cDNA or gDNA.

In the original workflow: Researchers report that nucleated cell counts were estimated from reference gene primer amplification. Profiling relied on immunoSEQ multiplex PCR, and the TCRdb table lists in-frame clones only, not all of them. V and J calls and clone size come straight from that table; D and trimming were deduced from the DNA. The data contain around 89,000 clones, around 89% of them singletons. V was trimmed by 1 base and J by 0 bases, leaving 9 bases between them. This CDR3 region has 16 residues. Germline V gene sequence: CDR1 SGHTA, CDR2 FQGTGA. The receptor was isolated from a man between 60 and 70 years old with acute or convalescent COVID-19. The sample taken for sequencing was peripheral blood. This chain connects TRBV7-3 to TRBJ2-2; D is undetermined. CDR3 protein: CASSLMPNANTGELFF. CDR3 nucleotide sequence: TGTGCCAGCAGCTTAATGCCTAACGCGAACACCGGGGAGCTGTTTTTT. Together with reference TRBV7-3 and TRBJ2-2, the CDR3 gives the full variable domain: GAGVSQTPSNKVTEKGKYVELRCDPISGHTALYWYRQSLGQGPEFLIYFQGTGAADDSGLPNDRFFAVRPEGSVSTLKIQRTERGDSAVYLCASSLMPNANTGELFFGEGSRLTVL.